Listed here are 28 T cell receptor beta chains from one sample, sequenced in a study of beta chain features in type 1 diabetes (dated by TCRdb to 2017 to 2018). Receptor libraries were prepared by the immunoSEQ multiplex PCR assay. The entire amount of isolated RNA was reverse transcribed using the High Capacity cDNA Reverse Transcription Kit, so the sequenced TCRB transcripts were expressed ones. TCRdb holds this immuneACCESS table with in-frame rearrangements only. Some clones are missing; in checked studies, unresolved V genes explain under half, and the rest has no known cause. Present in this sample are some 500,000 clones, approximately 10% of which were seen just once. Clones ranked in the top ten supply more than 0.045% of the sample. The material sequenced was naive CD4+ T cells from blood. The cell subset or site tag for this specimen amounts to: true naive CD4+ T cells. The receptor source for this set is a young woman in good health.

There are a few counts of this clone. The chain has TRBV2 and TRBJ2-1, with 7 positions matching TRBD2. Unmatched junction bases numbered 9, after V lost 7 bases and J lost 6 bases. Germline CDR1 and CDR2: SNHLY and FYNNEI. The CDR3 covers 14 residues. The CDR3 coding sequence is TGTGCCAGCACCTACTACGGCGGGAGCAATGAGCAGTTCTTC. The encoded protein is CASTYYGGSNEQFF.

This clone was seen more than once but under ten times. The chain recombines TRBV4-3 with TRBJ2-1, with D unclear. CDR3 length: 13 amino acids. V was clipped by 4 bases and J by 10 bases, with 14 bases between them. Per germline, CDR1 LGHNA and CDR2 YSLEER. The CDR3 DNA is TGCGCCAGCAGCCGGCAGGAGTCTGACGAGCAGTTCTTC. This gives the protein CASSRQESDEQFF.

This clone was recorded once. This rearrangement joins TRBV27 to TRBJ2-1, with D maybe TRBD2 (6 bases). The CDR3 loop spans 15 amino acids. Germline V CDR1 and CDR2: MNHEY, SMNVEV (reference sequence). The V end lost 3 bases, the J end lost 4 bases, and 13 bases lay between the germline ends. As DNA, the CDR3 is TGTGCCAGCAGTTTTATCGTGGGGGGTTACAATGAGCAGTTCTTC. Translated, it gives CASSFIVGGYNEQFF.

The chain links TRBV2 to TRBJ2-1; the match to TRBD2 covers 14 bases. Per the germline V gene, CDR1 is SNHLY and CDR2 is FYNNEI. CDR3 size: 14 residues. V lost 6 bases and J lost 8; bases outside the gene matches: 3. The CDR3, as DNA: TGTGCCAGCAGGGGACTAGCGGGAGTACATGAGCAGTTCTTC. Translated: CASRGLAGVHEQFF.

For the CDR3, the DNA is TGTGCTAGTGGTTTGGTGGCAGGTTGGGTGGAGACCCAGTACTTC. This sequence encodes CASGLVAGWVETQYF. The J gene is TRBJ2-5, the V gene TRBV12-5, with D uncertain. The germline V and J ends were trimmed by 0 bases and 5 bases, with 13 bases remaining between them. The germline gives CDR1 LGHNT, CDR2 FRNRAP. This CDR3 has 15 residues. Together with reference TRBV12-5 and TRBJ2-5, the CDR3 gives the full variable domain: DARVTQTPRHKVTEMGQEVTMRCQPILGHNTVFWYRQTMMQGLELLAYFRNRAPLDDSGMPKDRFSAEMPDATLATLKIQPSEPRDSAVYFCASGLVAGWVETQYFGPGTRLLVL.

This clone was seen more than once but under ten times. The chain couples TRBV5-4 to TRBJ2-1, with D perhaps TRBD2 (6 bases). The CDR3 sequence is 15 residues long. In germline, CDR1 is SGHNT, CDR2 YYREEE (reference sequence). Trimming shortened V by 0 bases and J by 7 bases, and 14 bases separated the two germline ends. The CDR3 DNA reads as TGTGCCAGCAGCTTGGCCGGGACGGCGGGAAATGAGCAGTTCTTC. It translates to CASSLAGTAGNEQFF.

This clone was seen more than once but under ten times. The chain has TRBV7-8 and TRBJ2-1; 7 nucleotides agree with TRBD2. This CDR3 spans 16 amino acids. With V trimmed by 7 bases and J by 4 bases, 13 bases remained unmatched. Germline CDR1 and CDR2: SGHVS and FQNEAQ. The CDR3 DNA reads TGTGCCAGCACCCCTAAGCGGGGTAGACGGTACAATGAGCAGTTCTTC. Encoded protein: CASTPKRGRRYNEQFF.

This clone occurred once. The chain uses TRBV29-1 and TRBJ2-7; perhaps TRBD2 as D (5 bases). Trimming stripped 6 bases from V and 2 bases from J, with 17 bases between. Germline loops: CDR1 SQVTM, CDR2 ANQGSEA. The CDR3 loop spans 14 amino acids. The CDR3 region is CSVLRDYGTYEQYF. The CDR3 coding sequence is TGCAGCGTCCTCCGAGACTATGGAACCTACGAGCAGTACTTC.

This clone was seen a handful of times. This chain links TRBV7-2 with TRBJ2-5; maybe TRBD2 (6 bases). V was trimmed by 4 bases and J by 5 bases, leaving 8 bases between them. CDR1 SGHTA and CDR2 FQGNSA come from the germline V gene. The CDR3 has 12 residues. The CDR3 DNA reads TGTGCCAGCAGCTGGGGGAGGGAGACCCAGTACTTC. This codes for CASSWGRETQYF.

J is TRBJ2-3 and V is TRBV6-5; possible D gene TRBD1, 5 bases. CDR3 size: 13 residues. V lost 6 bases and J 5 bases, leaving 12 bases between the germline ends. CDR1 and CDR2 (germline): MNHEY, SVGAGI. The CDR3 nucleotides are TGTGCCAGCAGCTTGGGGCCTAGAGATACGCAGTATTTT. Its translation is CASSLGPRDTQYF.

This chain links TRBV7-6 with TRBJ2-4, with 7 bases aligning to TRBD1. V dropped 5 bases and J dropped 5; count of bases not matched to a gene: 12. Germline CDR1 is SGHVS and CDR2 is FNYEAQ. This CDR3 has 16 residues. CDR3 nucleotide sequence: TGTGCCAGCAGCCCCCTCTACAGGGGAAAGGAAAACATTCAGTACTTC. This translates into CASSPLYRGKENIQYF.

This clone came up a few times. The genes are TRBV9 and TRBJ2-4, with a tentative D call TRBD2 (5 bases). Germline CDR1 reads SGDLS; CDR2 reads YYNGEE. Between the trimmed V and J ends, which lost 0 bases and 0 bases, there was a span of 16 bases. CDR3 size: 18 residues. The CDR3 DNA reads as TGTGCCAGCAGCGTAGGCTCCCGCCACGGGGTAGCCAAAAACATTCAGTACTTC. It yields the protein CASSVGSRHGVAKNIQYF.

J is TRBJ2-7 and V is TRBV30, with 9 bases identical to TRBD1. The CDR3 loop spans 15 amino acids. Germline V gene data show CDR1 as GTSNPN and CDR2 as SVGIG (reference sequence). V was clipped by 5 bases and J by 5 bases; unmatched bases: 13. CDR3 in DNA: TGTGCCTGGGGAGGCAGGGGGACAGGGCGTCACGAGCAGTACTTC. Translating gives CAWGGRGTGRHEQYF.

V gene TRBV29-1 combines with J gene TRBJ1-5, with D possibly matching TRBD1 (6 bases). Per germline, CDR1 SQVTM and CDR2 ANQGSEA. The CDR3 runs 16 residues. The V end lost 2 bases, the J end lost 8 bases, and 22 bases lay between the germline ends. CDR3 in amino acids: CSVEPGGAGDFKPQHF. The DNA of the CDR3 is TGCAGCGTTGAACCGGGCGGGGCAGGGGATTTTAAGCCCCAGCATTTT.

A few counts support this clone. The rearrangement joins TRBV25-1 to TRBJ1-1; D is uncertain. V shed 6 bases and J shed 0 bases, with 8 bases lying between them. The CDR3 contains 13 residues. Germline V lookup: CDR1 MGHDK, CDR2 SYGVNS. This chain's CDR3 is CASREQLNTEAFF. CDR3 bases: TGTGCCAGCAGGGAACAGCTGAACACTGAAGCTTTCTTT. The whole variable domain, filled in from reference TRBV25-1 and TRBJ1-1, reads EADIYQTPRYLVIGTGKKITLECSQTMGHDKMYWYQQDPGMELHLIHYSYGVNSTEKGDLSSESTVSRIRTEHFPLTLESARPSHTSQYLCASREQLNTEAFFGQGTRLTVV.

The rearrangement links TRBV5-1 to TRBJ2-1; D is unclear. Germline values: CDR1 SGHRS, CDR2 YFSETQ. CDR3 length: 15 residues. V was clipped by 0 bases and J by 9 bases, with 16 bases between them. The CDR3 sequence is CASSLARGPPGEQFF. The CDR3 DNA reads TGCGCCAGCAGCTTGGCTCGCGGACCGCCGGGTGAGCAGTTCTTC.

About this clone: An end of the junction does not agree with germline; a read error may underlie this. The chain has TRBV7-2 and TRBJ2-3; D may be TRBD1 (5 bases). This CDR3 is built from 12 residues. The germline V gene has CDR1 SGHTA and CDR2 FQGNSA. CDR3 in DNA: TGTGCCAGCAGCCCACTGACAGTTACGCAGTATTTT. It translates to CASSPLTVTQYF.

This clone has just a few counts. The chain is built from TRBV21-1 and TRBJ2-7; the table assigns TRBD1, which was not confirmed against the DNA. TRBV21-1 is listed as a pseudogene. This CDR3 spans 15 amino acids. The CDR3: CASSKLGQASYEQYF. CDR3 coding DNA: TGTGCCAGCAGCAAGTTGGGACAGGCCTCCTACGAGCAGTACTTC.

This clone has more than one count but fewer than ten. The chain has TRBV5-1 and TRBJ2-1, with TRBD2 matching over 12 bases. With 4 bases clipped from V and 5 bases from J, the junction kept 4 bases outside the gene matches. Germline values: CDR1 SGHRS, CDR2 YFSETQ. The CDR3 contains 15 residues. The CDR3 region is CASSLTSGGNNEQFF. Here the CDR3 DNA reads TGCGCCAGCAGCCTGACTAGCGGGGGAAACAATGAGCAGTTCTTC.

For the CDR3, the DNA is TGTGCCAGCAGCCGGGGGGAAGAGACCCAGTACTTC. It specifies CASSRGEETQYF. The J gene is TRBJ2-5, the V gene TRBV14; TRBD2 might be the D (6 bases). V was clipped by 4 bases and J by 3 bases, with 6 bases between them. CDR1 SGHDN and CDR2 FVKESK come from the germline V gene. CDR3 length: 12 residues.

This clone was picked up a small number of times. J is TRBJ2-1 and V is TRBV15; D is ambiguous. V was clipped by 2 bases and J by 8 bases, with 7 bases between them. CDR3 length equals 12 residues. Germline assignment: CDR1 LNHNV and CDR2 YYDKDF (reference sequence). The CDR3 sequence is CATSRRSDEQFF. The CDR3 DNA follows: TGTGCCACCAGCAGAAGGTCCGATGAGCAGTTCTTC.

The chain joins TRBV19 to TRBJ2-3; no reliable D call. This CDR3 has 14 amino acids. The germline CDR1 and CDR2 sequences are LNHDA and SQIVND (reference sequence). V shed 5 bases and J shed 0 bases, with 9 bases lying between them. The CDR3 region is CASSAGSSTDTQYF. The CDR3 DNA reads as TGTGCCAGTAGTGCAGGCTCTAGCACAGATACGCAGTATTTT. Full variable domain (rest looked up from reference TRBV19 and TRBJ2-3): DGGITQSPKYLFRKEGQNVTLSCEQNLNHDAMYWYRQDPGQGLRLIYYSQIVNDFQKGDIAEGYSVSREKKESFPLTVTSAQKNPTAFYLCASSAGSSTDTQYFGPGTRLTVL.

This clone turned up a few times. The chain uses TRBV7-2 and TRBJ1-5, with a possible D match to TRBD1 (5 bases). The length of the CDR3 is 16 residues. CDR1 is SGHTA, CDR2 FQGNSA, per germline. Trimming left V 0 bases short and J 0 bases short, with 9 bases between. Here the CDR3 DNA reads TGTGCCAGCAGCTTAGCAGGGGCGTTTAGCAATCAGCCCCAGCATTTT. Its translation: CASSLAGAFSNQPQHF.

V and J are TRBV29-1 and TRBJ2-5; either TRBD1 or TRBD2 may supply D (5 bases each). Trimming shortened V by 4 bases and J by 2 bases, and 14 bases separated the two germline ends. This CDR3 contains 14 residues. In germline, CDR1 is SQVTM, CDR2 ANQGSEA. CDR3 sequence reads: CSVAGTSRQETQYF. The CDR3 bases are TGCAGCGTTGCCGGGACCAGCCGTCAAGAGACCCAGTACTTC. Filled out from reference TRBV29-1 and TRBJ2-5, the complete variable domain reads SAVISQKPSRDICQRGTSLTIQCQVDSQVTMMFWYRQQPGQSLTLIATANQGSEATYESGFVIDKFPISRPNLTFSTLTVSNMSPEDSSIYLCSVAGTSRQETQYFGPGTRLLVL.

V gene TRBV5-4 combines with J gene TRBJ2-5; 10 bases map to TRBD2. In germline, CDR1 is SGHNT, CDR2 YYREEE (reference sequence). The CDR3 has 16 amino acids. Unmatched junction bases numbered 8, after V lost 0 bases and J lost 6 bases. CDR3 protein: CASSLGPSGSVKTQYF. The CDR3 nucleotides read TGTGCCAGCAGCTTGGGGCCTAGCGGGAGTGTAAAGACCCAGTACTTC. The complete variable domain, with remaining parts taken from reference TRBV5-4 and TRBJ2-5, reads ETGVTQSPTHLIKTRGQQVTLRCSSQSGHNTVSWYQQALGQGPQFIFQYYREEENGRGNFPPRFSGLQFPNYSSELNVNALELDDSALYLCASSLGPSGSVKTQYFGPGTRLLVL.

This clone was observed a handful of times. V is TRBV19 and J is TRBJ2-5; 7 bases align to TRBD2. With 4 bases clipped from V and 10 bases from J, the junction kept 3 bases outside the gene matches. The V gene's germline CDR1 is LNHDA and CDR2 SQIVND (reference sequence). The CDR3 is 11 amino acids. The CDR3: CASSNRGGQYF. CDR3 DNA: TGTGCCAGTAGTAACCGCGGGGGCCAGTACTTC.

This clone was observed a handful of times. The chain carries TRBV9 and TRBJ2-5; the match to TRBD2 covers 7 bases. J gave up 4 bases and V 3 bases, and 12 bases lay outside the gene matches. The CDR3 runs 16 residues. Germline V gene sequence: CDR1 SGDLS, CDR2 YYNGEE. The CDR3 protein is CASSDHPTGRGETQYF. CDR3 sequence (DNA): TGTGCCAGCAGCGATCACCCCACGGGGAGGGGAGAGACCCAGTACTTC.

This chain uses TRBV5-4 with TRBJ2-5; 10 bases agree with TRBD1. This CDR3 comprises 15 residues. Germline V gene sequence: CDR1 SGHNT, CDR2 YYREEE (reference sequence). After removal of 4 bases from V and 5 bases from J, the junction contained 8 bases not matched to a gene. The CDR3 loop is CASSTDRGLGETQYF. The DNA for the CDR3 is TGTGCCAGCAGCACCGACAGGGGGCTAGGGGAGACCCAGTACTTC. The complete variable domain, with remaining parts taken from reference TRBV5-4 and TRBJ2-5, reads ETGVTQSPTHLIKTRGQQVTLRCSSQSGHNTVSWYQQALGQGPQFIFQYYREEENGRGNFPPRFSGLQFPNYSSELNVNALELDDSALYLCASSTDRGLGETQYFGPGTRLLVL.